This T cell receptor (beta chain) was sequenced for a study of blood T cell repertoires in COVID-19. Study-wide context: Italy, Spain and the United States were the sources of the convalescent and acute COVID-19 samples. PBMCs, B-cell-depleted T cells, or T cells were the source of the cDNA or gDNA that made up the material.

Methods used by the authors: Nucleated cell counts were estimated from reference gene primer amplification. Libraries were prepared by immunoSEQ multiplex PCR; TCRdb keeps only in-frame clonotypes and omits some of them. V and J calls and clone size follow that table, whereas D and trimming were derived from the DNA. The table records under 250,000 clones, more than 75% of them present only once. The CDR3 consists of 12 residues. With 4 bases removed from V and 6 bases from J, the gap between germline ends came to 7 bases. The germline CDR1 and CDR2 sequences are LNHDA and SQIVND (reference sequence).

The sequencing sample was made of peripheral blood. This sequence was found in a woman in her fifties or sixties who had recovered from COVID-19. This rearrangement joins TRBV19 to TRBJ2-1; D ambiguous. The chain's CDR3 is CASSNRLNEQFF. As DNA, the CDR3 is TGTGCCAGTAGTAACCGACTCAATGAGCAGTTCTTC.